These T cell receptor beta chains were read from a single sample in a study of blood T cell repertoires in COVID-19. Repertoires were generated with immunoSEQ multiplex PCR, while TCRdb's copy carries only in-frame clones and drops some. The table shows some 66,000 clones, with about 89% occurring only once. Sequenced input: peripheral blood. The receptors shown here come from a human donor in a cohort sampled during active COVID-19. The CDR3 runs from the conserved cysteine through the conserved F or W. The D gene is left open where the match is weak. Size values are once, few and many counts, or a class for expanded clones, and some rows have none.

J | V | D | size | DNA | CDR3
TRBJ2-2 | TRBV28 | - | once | TGTGCCAGCAGCCCCCCGCGGATCACCGGGGAGCTGTTTTTT | CASSPPRITGELFF
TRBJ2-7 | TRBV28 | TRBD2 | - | TGTGCCAGCAGTTCGGGACTAGCGGGGTTCTACGAGCAGTACTTC | CASSSGLAGFYEQYF
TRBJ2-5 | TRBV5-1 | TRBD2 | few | TGCGCCAGCAGCTTCGGGACTAGCGGCCAAGAGACCCAGTACTTC | CASSFGTSGQETQYF
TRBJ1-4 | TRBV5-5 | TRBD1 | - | TGTGCCAGCAGCTCCGTTTTTACGGGACAGGGGCGCTCAGCTAATGAAAAACTGTTTTTT | CASSSVFTGQGRSANEKLFF
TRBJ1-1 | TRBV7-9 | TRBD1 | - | TGTGCCAGCACCGTCTTGGAAACCCAGGGGGCTGTTTTTTTT | CASTVLETQGAVFF
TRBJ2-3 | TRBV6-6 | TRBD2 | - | TGTGCCAGCAGAGTGGAGGTAGCGGGGGGAGATACGCAGTATTTT | CASRVEVAGGDTQYF
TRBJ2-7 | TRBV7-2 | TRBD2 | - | TGTGCCAGCAGCTTAGGGGCGGGAGTTCCCTACTTC | CASSLGAGVPYF
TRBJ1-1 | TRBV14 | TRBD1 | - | TGTGCCAGCAGCCAAAACAGGGGACAGGGCACTGAAGCTTTCTTT | CASSQNRGQGTEAFF
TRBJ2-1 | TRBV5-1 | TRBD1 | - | TGCGCCAGCAGCCAGGGACAGACATACAATGAGCAGTTCTTC | CASSQGQTYNEQFF
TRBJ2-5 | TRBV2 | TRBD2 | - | TGTGCCAGCAGAAGACAGCCCGGGGGGCAAGAGACCCAGTACTTC | CASRRQPGGQETQYF
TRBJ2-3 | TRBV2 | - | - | TGTGCCAGCAGGGCCCTCCCAGGAGATACGCAGTATTTT | CASRALPGDTQYF
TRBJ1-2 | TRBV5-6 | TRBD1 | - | TGTGCCAGCAGCGTGGACAGGCGGGGGTATGGCTACACCTTC | CASSVDRRGYGYTF
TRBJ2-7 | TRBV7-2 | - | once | TGTGCCAGCAGTCGGCGGGACGGCGCCTACGAGCAGTACTTC | CASSRRDGAYEQYF
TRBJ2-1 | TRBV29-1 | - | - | TGCAGCGCCACCAACCGGGGAAACAATGAGCAGTTCTTC | CSATNRGNNEQFF
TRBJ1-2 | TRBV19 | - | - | TGTGCCAGTAGTGTCCGCGGCAGGGTGAACTATGGCTACACCTTC | CASSVRGRVNYGYTF
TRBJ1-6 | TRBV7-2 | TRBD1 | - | TGTGCCAGCAGCTTTGACAGGGACAATTCACCCCTCCACTTT | CASSFDRDNSPLHF
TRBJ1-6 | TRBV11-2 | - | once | TGTGCCAGCAGCTACAGAAGCTCCTATAATTCACCCCTCCACTTT | CASSYRSSYNSPLHF
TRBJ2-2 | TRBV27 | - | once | TGTGCCAGCAGTTTATTTTCGGGAGACGGGGAGCTGTTTTTT | CASSLFSGDGELFF
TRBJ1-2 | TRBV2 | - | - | TGTGCCAGCAGTCGTCGGGAAACTCGGGTCGTCTACTACGGCTACACCTTC | CASSRRETRVVYYGYTF
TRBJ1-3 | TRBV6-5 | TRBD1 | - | TGTGCCAGCAAAAAGGGGGCTTCTGGAAACACCATATATTTT | CASKKGASGNTIYF
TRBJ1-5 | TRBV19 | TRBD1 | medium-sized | TGTGCCAGTAGTATTTCCGGGACAGGGGGCGAAAGCAATCAGCCCCAGCATTTT | CASSISGTGGESNQPQHF
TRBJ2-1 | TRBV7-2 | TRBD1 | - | TGTGCCAGCAGCTCGACAGGGCTGGGGGTCGATGAGCAGTTCTTC | CASSSTGLGVDEQFF
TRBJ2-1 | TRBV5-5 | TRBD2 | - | TGTGCCAGCAGCTTGGGACTAGCGGGGGGGCCAGGGAATGAGCAGTTCTTC | CASSLGLAGGPGNEQFF
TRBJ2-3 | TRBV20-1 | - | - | TGCAGTGCTAGAGGGCAGATTACGCAGTATTTT | CSARGQITQYF
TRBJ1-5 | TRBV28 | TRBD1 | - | TGTGCCACCTTCCGACAGGGGGCAGTTCAGCCCCAGCATTTT | CATFRQGAVQPQHF
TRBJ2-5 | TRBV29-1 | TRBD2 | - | TGCAGCGCGTGGGCCGGGACTAGCGAAGAGACCCAGTACTTC | CSAWAGTSEETQYF
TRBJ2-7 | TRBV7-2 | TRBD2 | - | TGTGCCAGCAGCCTAGCGGGCGGGGGTCTGCGGTACGAGCAGTACTTC | CASSLAGGGLRYEQYF
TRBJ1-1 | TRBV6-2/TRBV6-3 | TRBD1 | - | TGTGCCAGCAGTTACCCGGGACAGGGGGCGCAACGCACTGAAGCTTTCTTT | CASSYPGQGAQRTEAFF
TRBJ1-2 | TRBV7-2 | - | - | TGTGCCAGCAGCTTAGGGGCGTCTAACTATGGCTACACCTTC | CASSLGASNYGYTF
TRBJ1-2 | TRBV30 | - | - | TGTGCCTGGAGTGTCGGCAGTCAGCTAGCTAACTATGGCTACACCTTC | CAWSVGSQLANYGYTF
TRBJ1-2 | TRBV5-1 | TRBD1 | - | TGCGCCAGCAGCTACACGACTGACAGGGGCGGCTACACCTTC | CASSYTTDRGGYTF
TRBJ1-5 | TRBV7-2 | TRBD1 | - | TGTGCCAGCGGAAGACAGGGAACGAGCAATCAGCCCCAGCATTTT | CASGRQGTSNQPQHF
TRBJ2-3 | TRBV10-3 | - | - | TGTGCCATCAGACAGAGTGCTAGCACAGATACGCAGTATTTT | CAIRQSASTDTQYF
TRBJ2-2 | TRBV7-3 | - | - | TGTGCCAGCAGCATGGGCCCGGGGCAGGGGAGTACCGGGGAGCTGTTTTTT | CASSMGPGQGSTGELFF
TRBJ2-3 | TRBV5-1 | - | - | TGCGCCAGCCGCGGGGCCTCTAGCACAGATACGCAGTATTTT | CASRGASSTDTQYF
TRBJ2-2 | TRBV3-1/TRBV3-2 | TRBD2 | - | TGTGCCAGCAGCCAAGATCGTGGTAGCGGGGGTTTTGACACCGGGGAGCTGTTTTTT | CASSQDRGSGGFDTGELFF
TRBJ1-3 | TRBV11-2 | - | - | TGTGCCAGCAGCTACGCGGGGGTCGGAAACACCATATATTTT | CASSYAGVGNTIYF
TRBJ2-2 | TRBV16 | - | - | TGTGCCAGCAGCCGGCCTCCTTCCACCGGGGAGCTGTTTTTT | CASSRPPSTGELFF
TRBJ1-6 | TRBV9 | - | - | TGTGCCAGCAGCGCATACCAGGGTACCCTCCACTTT | CASSAYQGTLHF
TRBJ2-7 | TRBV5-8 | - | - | TGTGCCAGCACCGCCGAGGACAGCTTCTACGAGCAGTACTTC | CASTAEDSFYEQYF
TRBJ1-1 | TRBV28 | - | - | TGTGCCAGCAGTTCTACAGGGCACACTGAAGCTTTCTTT | CASSSTGHTEAFF
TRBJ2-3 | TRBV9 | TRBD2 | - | TGTGCCAGCAGCGGCGGGACTAGCGGGAGGGGGTACACAGATACGCAGTATTTT | CASSGGTSGRGYTDTQYF
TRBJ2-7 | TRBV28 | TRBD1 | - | TGTGCCAGCAGATCATCTGCCTCTCGGGACAGGGCGTACGAGCAGTACTTC | CASRSSASRDRAYEQYF
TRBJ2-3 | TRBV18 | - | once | TGTGCCAGCTCACTGGGAGAGGGAACAGATACGCAGTATTTT | CASSLGEGTDTQYF
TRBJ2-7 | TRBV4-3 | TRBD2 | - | TGCGCCAGCAGCCAAGGGGCTAGCGGGACCTACGAGCAGTACTTC | CASSQGASGTYEQYF
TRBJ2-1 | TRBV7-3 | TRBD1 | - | TGTGCCAGCAGCTTACAGGGGGCCGATGAGCAGTTCTTC | CASSLQGADEQFF
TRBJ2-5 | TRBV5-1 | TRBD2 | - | TGCGCCAGCAGCTTGGCCGGAGGACTAGCGGGGGCAGAGACCCAGTACTTC | CASSLAGGLAGAETQYF
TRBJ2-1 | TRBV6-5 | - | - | TGTGCCAGCAGGGACGTGAGCGGCTCCTACAATGAGCAGTTCTTC | CASRDVSGSYNEQFF
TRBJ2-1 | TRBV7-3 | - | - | TGTGCCAGCAGCTTAGGAACTAGCCCCCCCAATGAGCAGTTCTTC | CASSLGTSPPNEQFF
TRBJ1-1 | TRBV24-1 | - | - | TGTGCCACCAGTGACACCCCCCACAGGACCCCGAACACTGAAGCTTTCTTT | CATSDTPHRTPNTEAFF
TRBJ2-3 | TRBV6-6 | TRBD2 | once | TGTGCCAGCCGGAACCAAGCGGGGGGGATTGAAGATACGCAGTATTTT | CASRNQAGGIEDTQYF
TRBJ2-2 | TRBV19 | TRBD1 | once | TGTGCCAGTAGTATCGACAGGGGGCATACCGGGGAGCTGTTTTTT | CASSIDRGHTGELFF